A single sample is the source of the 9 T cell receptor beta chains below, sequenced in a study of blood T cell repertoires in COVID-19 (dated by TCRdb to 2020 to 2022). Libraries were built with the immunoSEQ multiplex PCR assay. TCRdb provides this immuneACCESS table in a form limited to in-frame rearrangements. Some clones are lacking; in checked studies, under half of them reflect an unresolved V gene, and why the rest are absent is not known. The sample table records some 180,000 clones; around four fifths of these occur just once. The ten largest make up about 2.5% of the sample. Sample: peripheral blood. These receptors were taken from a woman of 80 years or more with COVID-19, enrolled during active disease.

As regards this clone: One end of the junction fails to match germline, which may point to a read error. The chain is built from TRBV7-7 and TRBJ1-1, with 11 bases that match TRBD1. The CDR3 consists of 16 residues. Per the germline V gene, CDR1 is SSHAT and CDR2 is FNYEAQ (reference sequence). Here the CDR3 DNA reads TGTGCTAGCAGCTCCGGGACAGGGGGGGTTTTGGGTGAAGCTTTCTTT. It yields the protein CASSSGTGGVLGEAFF. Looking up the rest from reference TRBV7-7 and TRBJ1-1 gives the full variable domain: GAGVSQSPRYKVTKRGQDVTLRCDPISSHATLYWYQQALGQGPEFLTYFNYEAQPDKSGLPSDRFSAERPEGSISTLTIQRTEQRDSAMYRCASSSGTGGVLGEAFFGQGTRLTVV.

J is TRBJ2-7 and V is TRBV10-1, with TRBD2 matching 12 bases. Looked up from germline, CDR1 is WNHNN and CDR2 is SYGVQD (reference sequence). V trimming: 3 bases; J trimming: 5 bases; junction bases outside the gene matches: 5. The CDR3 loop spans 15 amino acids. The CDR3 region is CASSDATSGRNEQYF. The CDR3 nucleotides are TGCGCCAGCAGTGACGCGACTAGCGGGAGAAACGAGCAGTACTTC.

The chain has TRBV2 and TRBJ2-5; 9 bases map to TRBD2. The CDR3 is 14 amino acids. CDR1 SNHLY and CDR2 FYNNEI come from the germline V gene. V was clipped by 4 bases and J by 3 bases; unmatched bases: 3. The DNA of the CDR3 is TGTGCCAGCAGTGGTCTAGCGGGGAAAGAGACCCAGTACTTC. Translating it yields CASSGLAGKETQYF. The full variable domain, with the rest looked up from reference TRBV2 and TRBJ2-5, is EPEVTQTPSHQVTQMGQEVILRCVPISNHLYFYWYRQILGQKVEFLVSFYNNEISEKSEIFDDQFSVERPDGSNFTLKIRSTKLEDSAMYFCASSGLAGKETQYFGPGTRLLVL.

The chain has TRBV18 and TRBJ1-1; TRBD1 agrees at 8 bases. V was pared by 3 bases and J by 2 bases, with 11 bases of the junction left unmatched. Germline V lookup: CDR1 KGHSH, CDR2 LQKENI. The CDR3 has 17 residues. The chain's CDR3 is CASSPLGQGAKNTEAFF. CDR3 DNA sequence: TGTGCCAGCTCACCTTTAGGACAGGGCGCGAAAAACACTGAAGCTTTCTTT.

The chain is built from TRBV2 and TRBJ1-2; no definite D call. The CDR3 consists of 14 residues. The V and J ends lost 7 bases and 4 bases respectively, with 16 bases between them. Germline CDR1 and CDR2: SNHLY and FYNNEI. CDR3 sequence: CASTPSLGPYGYTF. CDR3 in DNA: TGTGCCAGCACCCCATCTCTGGGCCCCTATGGCTACACCTTC.

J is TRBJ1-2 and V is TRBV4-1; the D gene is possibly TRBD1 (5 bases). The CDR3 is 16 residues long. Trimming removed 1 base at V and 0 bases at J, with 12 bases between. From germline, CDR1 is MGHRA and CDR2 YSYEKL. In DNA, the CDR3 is TGCGCCAGCAGCCAAGCCGGGACGGGAGCTAACTATGGCTACACCTTC. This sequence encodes CASSQAGTGANYGYTF.

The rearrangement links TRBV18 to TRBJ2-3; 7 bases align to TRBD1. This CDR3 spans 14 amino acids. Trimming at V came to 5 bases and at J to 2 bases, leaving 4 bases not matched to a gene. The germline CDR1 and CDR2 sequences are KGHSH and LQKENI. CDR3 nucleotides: TGTGCCAGCTCAGGACAGGAATACACAGATACGCAGTATTTT. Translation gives CASSGQEYTDTQYF.

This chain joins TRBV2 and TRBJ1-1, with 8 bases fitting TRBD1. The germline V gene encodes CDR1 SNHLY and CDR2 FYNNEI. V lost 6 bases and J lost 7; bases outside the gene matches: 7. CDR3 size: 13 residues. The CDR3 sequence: CASRTQGAGEAFF. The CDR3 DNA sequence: TGTGCCAGCAGGACGCAGGGGGCTGGTGAAGCTTTCTTT.

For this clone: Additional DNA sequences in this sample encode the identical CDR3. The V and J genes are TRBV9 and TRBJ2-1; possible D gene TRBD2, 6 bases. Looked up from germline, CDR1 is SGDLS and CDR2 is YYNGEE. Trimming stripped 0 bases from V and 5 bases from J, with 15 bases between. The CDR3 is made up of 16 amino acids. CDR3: CASSVDPRGKDNEQFF. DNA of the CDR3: TGTGCCAGCAGCGTAGACCCTCGCGGGAAAGACAATGAGCAGTTCTTC.